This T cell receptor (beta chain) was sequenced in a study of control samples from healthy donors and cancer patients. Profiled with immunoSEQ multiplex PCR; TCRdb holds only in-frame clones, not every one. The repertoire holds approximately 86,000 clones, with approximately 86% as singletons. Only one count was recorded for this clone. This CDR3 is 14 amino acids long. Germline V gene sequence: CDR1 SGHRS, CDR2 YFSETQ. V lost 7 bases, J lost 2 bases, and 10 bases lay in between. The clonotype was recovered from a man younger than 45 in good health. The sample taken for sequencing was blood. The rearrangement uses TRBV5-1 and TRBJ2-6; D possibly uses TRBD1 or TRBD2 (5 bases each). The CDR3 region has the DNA TGCGCCAGCGAGGGGAGCCCTGGGGCCAACGTCCTGACTTTC. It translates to CASEGSPGANVLTF. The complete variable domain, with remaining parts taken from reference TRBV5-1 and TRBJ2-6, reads KAGVTQTPRYLIKTRGQQVTLSCSPISGHRSVSWYQQTPGQGLQFLFEYFSETQRNKGNFPGRFSGRQFSNSRSEMNVSTLELGDSALYLCASEGSPGANVLTFGAGSRLTVL.